The entry that follows covers one T cell receptor beta chain sequence. Germline CDR1 reads SGHRS; CDR2 reads YFSETQ. This CDR3 is built from 14 residues. The J segment lost 6 bases and the V segment lost 5 bases, leaving 4 bases of the junction unmatched. TCRdb itself ran the RT-PCR reads through MiXCR, one entry per CDR3 protein. The sample yields 550,000 to 750,000 distinct CDR3 sequences, around 14% seen once. The chain employs TRBV5-1 and TRBJ2-1; 11 positions match TRBD2. The sequencing sample was made of memory CD4+ T cells from blood. This clonotype was obtained from a female donor in good health, serving as a healthy control. The CDR3 nucleotides read TGCGCCAGCAGATTTACTAGCGGGAGCAATGAGCAGTTCTTC. Its translation is CASRFTSGSNEQFF.